The T cell receptor beta chain under discussion was sequenced for a study of CD8 T cells in Susac syndrome. The V gene's germline CDR1 is SGHRS and CDR2 YFSETQ. V was shortened by 0 bases and J by 12 bases, with 7 bases between the two germline ends. The CDR3 spans 12 residues. Sequencing targeted TCR beta in blood CD8+ and CD4+ T cells. FACS enriched CD8+ TEMRA cells, while bulk CD8+ and CD4+ were negatively isolated. Random hexamers primed reverse transcription of about 0.45 to 1 ug RNA. The TCR beta CDR3 was amplified by immunoSEQ multiplex PCR across 54 Vbeta, 13 Jbeta. TCRdb reprocessed the immunoSEQ multiplex PCR reads via MiXCR and lists one record per CDR3 protein. The table records 150,000 to 200,000 distinct CDR3 sequences, 85% to 95% of them present only once.

The sequence was collected from a human donor in good health. The chain recombines TRBV5-1 with TRBJ1-6; no definite D call. What was sequenced was CD4+ T cells from PBMCs. CDR3 protein: CASSLDIGPLHF. The CDR3 nucleotides are TGCGCCAGCAGCTTGGATATTGGACCCCTCCACTTT.